This TCR beta chain stems from a study of shared clonotypes between healthy human individuals (dated by TCRdb to the early 2020s). For the wider study: Three men and two women, aged 18 to 49 years, made up the cohort. Leukapheresis yielded between about 0.8 and 9.5 billion PBMCs per donor. For each donor, CD4 naive and CD4 memory were each run on three plates, CD8 naive on two plates, and CD8 memory on one plate. The study deeply sequenced blood TCR repertoires of about 5 healthy adults to estimate repertoire size and the extent of clonotype sharing between individuals. To increase sequencing depth and limit assay-specific biases, different laboratories used diverse techniques to prepare libraries and sequence TCR repertoires. Findings and caveats that apply to the study as a whole: Based on pairwise subsampling, the degree of clonotype sharing among donors was expected to be affected by sequencing depth. Sampling was restricted to blood, and TCR repertoires in tissue are likely to differ from TCR repertoires in blood. Compared with non-shared clonotypes, clonotypes shared by all four sorted-subset donors had higher generation probabilities. Because the study included a small number of donors, the genetic and exposure-history diversity represented was limited. Even with the large sequencing depth, rarefaction of the sorted-subset datasets indicated that sequencing was incomplete. When several donors were compared, the shared fraction of clonotypes was about 5.4% for naive CD4, around 3.5% for naive CD8, 2.3% for memory CD4, and 0.35% to 0.5% for memory CD8. Estimated clonotype richness was generally larger for naive than for memory subsets.

CD8 naive samples were obtained by positive selection for CCR7 among CD45RO-negative cells, yielding a CD45RA+CCR7+ population from which TemRA cells were excluded. The donors were healthy, HIV-negative adults with no recently reported acute infections or vaccinations. All donors were Caucasian adults living in Nashville, Tennessee, USA. After blood collection by leukapheresis, PBMCs were isolated using Ficoll-Histopaque density gradient centrifugation and then cryopreserved in the vapor phase of liquid nitrogen. Purity and quantity of every magnetically sorted T cell population were checked by analytical flow cytometry. Genomic DNA was isolated from every sorted fraction and measured by UV absorbance on a Nanodrop 2000c. This clone was picked up a small number of times. Its target antigen remains unknown. No much larger clonotype is one base removed from it; base qualities were not supplied. The germline V gene encodes CDR1 MGHRA and CDR2 YSYEKL. V gives up 6 bases and J gives up 4 bases, and the segment between their germline ends measures 12 bases. The CDR3, from cysteine to phenylalanine, totals 13 residues. Just the 39-base CDR3 DNA is kept, in frame starting at base 1.

Using the deep immunoSEQ assay, TCR CDR3 regions were amplified from genomic DNA by multiplex PCR. Extracted genomic DNA from each cell subset was distributed evenly across all wells of several immunoSEQ 96-well plates, and each plate was treated as a replicate. For sorted subsets, each replicate PCR was loaded with about 0.2 ug genomic DNA, equivalent to some 31,000 T cell genomes. Purified libraries were measured with a Qubit 3.0 fluorometer, size-checked on a Bioanalyzer 2100, and measured again with the KAPA Library Quantification kit. Every immunoSEQ 96-well plate was sequenced on a separate single-read 150-cycle Illumina NextSeq 550 flow cell. As for how the authors treated the data: Because only junctional sequences without quality scores were contained in the immunoSEQ output, filtering matching that applied to full-length reads could not be performed. Sequences were annotated with PyIR, a Python wrapper for IgBLAST v1.9, using IMGT germline references to assign V/J genes and CDR3. Reads were filtered out if the reads had weak V/J assignments (E-value above 1e-6), no CDR3, stop codons, out-of-frame junctions, or ambiguous translated residues. V3J clonotypes were defined as sequences sharing the same inferred V gene, J gene, and CDR3 amino acid sequence. Percentage overlap between repertoires was computed as shared unique clonotypes divided by the size of the smaller repertoire. Three approaches were used to assess repertoire richness: RTK rarefaction, the Chao1 estimator, and Recon v2.1 estimates of unobserved clonotypes. Generation probabilities for all TCRbeta clonotypes obtained by the gDNA method from four donors were computed using OLGA. In its TCRdb copy, this immuneACCESS table keeps in-frame sequences only and misses some clones. Where compared with another copy, unresolved V genes explain less than half of these, and the others have no known cause. That table furnishes V, J and clone size, whereas the DNA furnished D and trimming. Within this sample are roughly 2,000,000 clones, with over 85% of them counted one time only. The ten top clones hold 1.2% of the sample.

The sequence is built from TRBV4-1 and TRBJ1-1; possibly the D gene is TRBD1, per 5 matching bases. The sequence was collected from a man younger than 35 in good health. The sample comprised naive CD8+ T cells sorted from blood. Per the publication, the cell subset or site label means: CD45RA+CCR7+. The DNA sequence reads TGCGCCAGCAGGCGGGACTTATCCACTGAAGCTTTCTTT. Translated, it gives CASRRDLSTEAFF.